Below are 22 T cell receptor beta chains sequenced from a single sample in a study of cytomegalovirus exposure and HLA in healthy donors. In the PCR, 60 Vbeta and 13 Jbeta primers were used. TCRdb keeps only in-frame clones here, not all; method: immunoSEQ multiplex PCR. Of 100,000 to 150,000 clones in the sample, roughly 17% are singletons; the top ten hold roughly 2.7%. Sequencing used PBMCs. These receptor sequences come from a female donor in good health and CMV-seropositive.

This clone was seen more than once but under ten times. The genes are TRBV28 and TRBJ1-3, with a weak D call TRBD1 (6 bases). Trimming pared 3 bases from V and 6 bases from J, leaving 9 bases between. CDR1 is MDHEN, CDR2 SYDVKM, per germline. The CDR3 covers 13 residues. The CDR3 spells CASSFRGPNTIYF. The DNA for the CDR3 is TGTGCCAGCAGTTTCAGGGGACCAAACACCATATATTTT.

This clone was observed a few times. This chain uses TRBV5-3 with TRBJ2-4; D is unresolved. TRBV5-3 is an ORF, and what it does is uncertain. V lost 7 bases and J 9 bases, leaving 14 bases between the germline ends. The CDR3 is 12 amino acids. CDR3: CARGRRCGIQYF. The CDR3 DNA is TGTGCCAGAGGCCGGCGGTGTGGCATTCAGTACTTC.

This clone was counted a few times. The V call is TRBV6-5, the J call TRBJ1-1; 7 bases match TRBD1. Germline-derived CDR1 and CDR2 are MNHEY and SVGAGI. CDR3 length equals 15 residues. The ends lost 5 bases at V and 0 bases at J; junction bases unmatched: 6. DNA for the CDR3: TGTGCCAGCAGTCCGACAGGGACGATGAACACTGAAGCTTTCTTT. Translated, it gives CASSPTGTMNTEAFF.

This clone was seen a handful of times. The chain joins TRBV25-1 to TRBJ2-1; D perhaps matches TRBD2 (5 bases). Deletions cut 10 bases from V and 8 bases from J, with 12 bases between. This CDR3 is 11 amino acids long. Per germline, CDR1 MGHDK and CDR2 SYGVNS. CDR3 sequence reads: CATETGYEQFF. The CDR3 bases are TGTGCCACCGAGACGGGGTATGAGCAGTTCTTC.

This clone has only a few counts. The chain recombines TRBV4-1 with TRBJ2-1; perhaps TRBD2 as D (6 bases). The CDR3 consists of 18 residues. The V gene lost 0 bases and the J gene lost 5 bases, with 20 bases spanning the gap. CDR1 is MGHRA and CDR2 is YSYEKL in the germline V gene. The CDR3 sequence is CASSQDGGSRPPDNEQFF. The CDR3 DNA reads as TGCGCCAGCAGCCAAGATGGAGGGAGCAGACCCCCGGACAATGAGCAGTTCTTC.

This clone was seen only a few times. CDR3: CASSLSGIDTQYF. For the CDR3, the DNA is TGTGCCAGCAGCTTAAGCGGGATAGATACGCAGTATTTT. The J gene is TRBJ2-3, the V gene TRBV7-2; 7 bases match TRBD2. V dropped 2 bases and J dropped 5; count of bases not matched to a gene: 1. Germline V gene lookup returns CDR1 SGHTA and CDR2 FQGNSA. This CDR3 is 13 amino acids long.

The chain links TRBV5-1 to TRBJ2-5; 7 bases line up with TRBD2. Germline V gene sequence: CDR1 SGHRS, CDR2 YFSETQ. This CDR3 is 14 amino acids long. The V gene end was trimmed by 4 bases and the J gene end by 5 bases; junction bases not matched to a gene: 8. The CDR3 DNA reads TGCGCCAGCAGCGGGGAGGGGCTCGGGGAGACCCAGTACTTC. Protein sequence: CASSGEGLGETQYF. Filled out from reference TRBV5-1 and TRBJ2-5, the complete variable domain reads KAGVTQTPRYLIKTRGQQVTLSCSPISGHRSVSWYQQTPGQGLQFLFEYFSETQRNKGNFPGRFSGRQFSNSRSEMNVSTLELGDSALYLCASSGEGLGETQYFGPGTRLLVL.

J is TRBJ2-6 and V is TRBV5-1, with TRBD1 matching 7 bases. Germline V gene sequence: CDR1 SGHRS, CDR2 YFSETQ. The J segment lost 2 bases and the V segment lost 5 bases, leaving 4 bases of the junction unmatched. The CDR3 is made up of 15 amino acids. The CDR3 protein is CASSLGGPGANVLTF. The CDR3 bases are TGCGCCAGCAGTTTAGGGGGCCCTGGGGCCAACGTCCTGACTTTC.

With respect to this clone: At the DNA level, this CDR3 is encoded by other sequences in the same sample as well. This chain joins TRBV5-6 and TRBJ2-7; D perhaps matches TRBD1 (5 bases). This CDR3 is built from 13 residues. Germline V gene sequence: CDR1 SGHDT, CDR2 YYEEEE. Trimming cost V 0 bases and J 1 base, with 5 bases left between them. The CDR3 DNA reads TGTGCCAGCAGCTTGGGACAGTCCTACGAGCAGTACTTC. The encoded protein is CASSLGQSYEQYF.

The DNA for the CDR3 is TGTGCCAGCAGGACCTGGGGACAGGAGGCCTCCTCTGGGGCCAACGTCCTGACTTTC. Protein sequence: CASRTWGQEASSGANVLTF. The chain recombines TRBV7-9 with TRBJ2-6; 8 bases are shared with TRBD1. The V segment lost 6 bases and the J segment 0 bases; nucleotides outside the gene matches: 13. In germline, CDR1 is SEHNR, CDR2 FQNEAQ (reference sequence). The CDR3 is made up of 19 amino acids.

This chain connects TRBV7-6 to TRBJ1-1, with D perhaps TRBD1 (6 bases). Germline values: CDR1 SGHVS, CDR2 FNYEAQ. Between the trimmed V and J ends, which lost 1 base and 5 bases, there was a span of 14 bases. There are 15 residues in the CDR3. The CDR3 region has the DNA TGTGCCAGCAGCTTAGGGCTGGGGGCAGGTACTGAAGCTTTCTTT. As protein: CASSLGLGAGTEAFF.

The rearrangement uses TRBV5-6 and TRBJ2-5, with TRBD1 as a possible D gene (5 bases). V was clipped by 0 bases and J by 4 bases, with 13 bases between them. The germline gives CDR1 SGHDT, CDR2 YYEEEE. This CDR3 spans 15 amino acids. CDR3 sequence: CASSLEGVWVETQYF. CDR3 DNA: TGTGCCAGCAGCTTGGAAGGGGTCTGGGTAGAGACCCAGTACTTC. The complete variable domain, with remaining parts taken from reference TRBV5-6 and TRBJ2-5, reads DAGVTQSPTHLIKTRGQQVTLRCSPKSGHDTVSWYQQALGQGPQFIFQYYEEEERQRGNFPDRFSGHQFPNYSSELNVNALLLGDSALYLCASSLEGVWVETQYFGPGTRLLVL.

CDR3 in DNA: TGTGCCAGCAGCTTTAGACAGGGGAACACTGAAGCTTTCTTT. Amino acids: CASSFRQGNTEAFF. The J gene is TRBJ1-1, the V gene TRBV7-2, with 7 bases fitting TRBD1. CDR1 SGHTA and CDR2 FQGNSA come from the germline V gene. The CDR3 contains 14 residues. Trimming cost V 3 bases and J 1 base; bases outside gene matches: 2.

The chain uses TRBV27 and TRBJ1-6; the D gene is possibly TRBD1 (6 bases). CDR1 and CDR2 (germline): MNHEY, SMNVEV (reference sequence). The V and J ends lost 3 bases and 9 bases respectively, with 15 bases between them. The CDR3 covers 15 residues. The CDR3 is CASSLGGGWSSPLHF. Here the CDR3 DNA reads TGTGCCAGCAGTTTGGGAGGGGGATGGAGTTCACCCCTCCACTTT.

The sample holds a few counts of this clone. The gene calls are TRBV9 and TRBJ1-3; 8 bases are a match to TRBD1. This CDR3 has 17 residues. Germline CDR1 SGDLS, CDR2 YYNGEE. V lost 0 bases, J lost 0 bases, and 5 bases stayed unmatched. As DNA, the CDR3 is TGTGCCAGCAGCGTAGGTGGACAGGGCTTCTCTGGAAACACCATATATTTT. Translation gives CASSVGGQGFSGNTIYF.

The chain has TRBV6-1 and TRBJ1-4; D perhaps matches TRBD1 (5 bases). The CDR3 is made up of 15 amino acids. Per germline, CDR1 MNHNS and CDR2 SASEGT. V dropped 1 base and J dropped 6 bases, with 12 bases sitting between them. CDR3 nucleotides: TGTGCCAGCAGTGAAGAAAGGGGAAGGGATGAAAAACTGTTTTTT. Protein: CASSEERGRDEKLFF.

A few counts support this clone. CDR3 nucleotide sequence: TGTGCCAGCAGTCGGACAGGGAGTGAAAAACTGTTTTTT. It translates to CASSRTGSEKLFF. The chain combines TRBV6-5 with TRBJ1-4; 8 bases fit TRBD1. The CDR3 length is 13 residues. Trimming at V came to 5 bases and at J to 7 bases, leaving 3 bases not matched to a gene. Germline V gene lookup returns CDR1 MNHEY and CDR2 SVGAGI.

This chain joins TRBV30 and TRBJ2-7; 10 bases match TRBD2. Trimming took 3 bases from V and 1 from J; bases not matched to a gene: 3. CDR3 size: 14 residues. Germline values: CDR1 GTSNPN, CDR2 SVGIG (reference sequence). The CDR3 sequence: CAWSRAGGSYEQYF. The DNA of the CDR3 is TGTGCCTGGAGCAGAGCGGGAGGGTCCTACGAGCAGTACTTC.

This clone was seen only a few times. This chain uses TRBV2 with TRBJ1-2; 7 bases fit TRBD1. This CDR3 spans 12 amino acids. With 6 bases clipped from V and 6 bases from J, the junction kept 4 bases outside the gene matches. Germline V gene sequence: CDR1 SNHLY, CDR2 FYNNEI. CDR3 in amino acids: CASRQQGNGYTF. The CDR3 coding sequence is TGTGCCAGCAGACAACAGGGGAATGGCTACACCTTC.

The chain has TRBV28 and TRBJ2-3; D uncertain. The CDR3 has 14 residues. Germline loops: CDR1 MDHEN, CDR2 SYDVKM. V lost 7 bases and J 2 bases, leaving 13 bases between the germline ends. CDR3: CASTRGGYTDTQYF. CDR3 coding DNA: TGTGCCAGCACCCGTGGCGGTTACACAGATACGCAGTATTTT.

The rearrangement joins TRBV5-1 to TRBJ2-7; 7 bases are a match to TRBD2. The length of the CDR3 is 14 residues. The junction had 13 bases not matched to a gene; V was cut back by 7 bases and J by 6 bases. CDR1 SGHRS and CDR2 YFSETQ come from the germline V gene. The CDR3 sequence: CASDQGGQGGEQYF. The CDR3 coding sequence is TGCGCCAGCGATCAGGGAGGGCAGGGAGGCGAGCAGTACTTC.

V and J are TRBV9 and TRBJ2-6, with TRBD1 matching 9 bases. CDR1 and CDR2 from the germline V gene are SGDLS and YYNGEE. Trimming at V came to 2 bases and at J to 0 bases, leaving 6 bases not matched to a gene. The CDR3 length is 18 residues. For the CDR3, the DNA is TGTGCCAGCAGCGTCCACAGGGGGCCGTTCTCTGGGGCCAACGTCCTGACTTTC. Amino acid sequence: CASSVHRGPFSGANVLTF.